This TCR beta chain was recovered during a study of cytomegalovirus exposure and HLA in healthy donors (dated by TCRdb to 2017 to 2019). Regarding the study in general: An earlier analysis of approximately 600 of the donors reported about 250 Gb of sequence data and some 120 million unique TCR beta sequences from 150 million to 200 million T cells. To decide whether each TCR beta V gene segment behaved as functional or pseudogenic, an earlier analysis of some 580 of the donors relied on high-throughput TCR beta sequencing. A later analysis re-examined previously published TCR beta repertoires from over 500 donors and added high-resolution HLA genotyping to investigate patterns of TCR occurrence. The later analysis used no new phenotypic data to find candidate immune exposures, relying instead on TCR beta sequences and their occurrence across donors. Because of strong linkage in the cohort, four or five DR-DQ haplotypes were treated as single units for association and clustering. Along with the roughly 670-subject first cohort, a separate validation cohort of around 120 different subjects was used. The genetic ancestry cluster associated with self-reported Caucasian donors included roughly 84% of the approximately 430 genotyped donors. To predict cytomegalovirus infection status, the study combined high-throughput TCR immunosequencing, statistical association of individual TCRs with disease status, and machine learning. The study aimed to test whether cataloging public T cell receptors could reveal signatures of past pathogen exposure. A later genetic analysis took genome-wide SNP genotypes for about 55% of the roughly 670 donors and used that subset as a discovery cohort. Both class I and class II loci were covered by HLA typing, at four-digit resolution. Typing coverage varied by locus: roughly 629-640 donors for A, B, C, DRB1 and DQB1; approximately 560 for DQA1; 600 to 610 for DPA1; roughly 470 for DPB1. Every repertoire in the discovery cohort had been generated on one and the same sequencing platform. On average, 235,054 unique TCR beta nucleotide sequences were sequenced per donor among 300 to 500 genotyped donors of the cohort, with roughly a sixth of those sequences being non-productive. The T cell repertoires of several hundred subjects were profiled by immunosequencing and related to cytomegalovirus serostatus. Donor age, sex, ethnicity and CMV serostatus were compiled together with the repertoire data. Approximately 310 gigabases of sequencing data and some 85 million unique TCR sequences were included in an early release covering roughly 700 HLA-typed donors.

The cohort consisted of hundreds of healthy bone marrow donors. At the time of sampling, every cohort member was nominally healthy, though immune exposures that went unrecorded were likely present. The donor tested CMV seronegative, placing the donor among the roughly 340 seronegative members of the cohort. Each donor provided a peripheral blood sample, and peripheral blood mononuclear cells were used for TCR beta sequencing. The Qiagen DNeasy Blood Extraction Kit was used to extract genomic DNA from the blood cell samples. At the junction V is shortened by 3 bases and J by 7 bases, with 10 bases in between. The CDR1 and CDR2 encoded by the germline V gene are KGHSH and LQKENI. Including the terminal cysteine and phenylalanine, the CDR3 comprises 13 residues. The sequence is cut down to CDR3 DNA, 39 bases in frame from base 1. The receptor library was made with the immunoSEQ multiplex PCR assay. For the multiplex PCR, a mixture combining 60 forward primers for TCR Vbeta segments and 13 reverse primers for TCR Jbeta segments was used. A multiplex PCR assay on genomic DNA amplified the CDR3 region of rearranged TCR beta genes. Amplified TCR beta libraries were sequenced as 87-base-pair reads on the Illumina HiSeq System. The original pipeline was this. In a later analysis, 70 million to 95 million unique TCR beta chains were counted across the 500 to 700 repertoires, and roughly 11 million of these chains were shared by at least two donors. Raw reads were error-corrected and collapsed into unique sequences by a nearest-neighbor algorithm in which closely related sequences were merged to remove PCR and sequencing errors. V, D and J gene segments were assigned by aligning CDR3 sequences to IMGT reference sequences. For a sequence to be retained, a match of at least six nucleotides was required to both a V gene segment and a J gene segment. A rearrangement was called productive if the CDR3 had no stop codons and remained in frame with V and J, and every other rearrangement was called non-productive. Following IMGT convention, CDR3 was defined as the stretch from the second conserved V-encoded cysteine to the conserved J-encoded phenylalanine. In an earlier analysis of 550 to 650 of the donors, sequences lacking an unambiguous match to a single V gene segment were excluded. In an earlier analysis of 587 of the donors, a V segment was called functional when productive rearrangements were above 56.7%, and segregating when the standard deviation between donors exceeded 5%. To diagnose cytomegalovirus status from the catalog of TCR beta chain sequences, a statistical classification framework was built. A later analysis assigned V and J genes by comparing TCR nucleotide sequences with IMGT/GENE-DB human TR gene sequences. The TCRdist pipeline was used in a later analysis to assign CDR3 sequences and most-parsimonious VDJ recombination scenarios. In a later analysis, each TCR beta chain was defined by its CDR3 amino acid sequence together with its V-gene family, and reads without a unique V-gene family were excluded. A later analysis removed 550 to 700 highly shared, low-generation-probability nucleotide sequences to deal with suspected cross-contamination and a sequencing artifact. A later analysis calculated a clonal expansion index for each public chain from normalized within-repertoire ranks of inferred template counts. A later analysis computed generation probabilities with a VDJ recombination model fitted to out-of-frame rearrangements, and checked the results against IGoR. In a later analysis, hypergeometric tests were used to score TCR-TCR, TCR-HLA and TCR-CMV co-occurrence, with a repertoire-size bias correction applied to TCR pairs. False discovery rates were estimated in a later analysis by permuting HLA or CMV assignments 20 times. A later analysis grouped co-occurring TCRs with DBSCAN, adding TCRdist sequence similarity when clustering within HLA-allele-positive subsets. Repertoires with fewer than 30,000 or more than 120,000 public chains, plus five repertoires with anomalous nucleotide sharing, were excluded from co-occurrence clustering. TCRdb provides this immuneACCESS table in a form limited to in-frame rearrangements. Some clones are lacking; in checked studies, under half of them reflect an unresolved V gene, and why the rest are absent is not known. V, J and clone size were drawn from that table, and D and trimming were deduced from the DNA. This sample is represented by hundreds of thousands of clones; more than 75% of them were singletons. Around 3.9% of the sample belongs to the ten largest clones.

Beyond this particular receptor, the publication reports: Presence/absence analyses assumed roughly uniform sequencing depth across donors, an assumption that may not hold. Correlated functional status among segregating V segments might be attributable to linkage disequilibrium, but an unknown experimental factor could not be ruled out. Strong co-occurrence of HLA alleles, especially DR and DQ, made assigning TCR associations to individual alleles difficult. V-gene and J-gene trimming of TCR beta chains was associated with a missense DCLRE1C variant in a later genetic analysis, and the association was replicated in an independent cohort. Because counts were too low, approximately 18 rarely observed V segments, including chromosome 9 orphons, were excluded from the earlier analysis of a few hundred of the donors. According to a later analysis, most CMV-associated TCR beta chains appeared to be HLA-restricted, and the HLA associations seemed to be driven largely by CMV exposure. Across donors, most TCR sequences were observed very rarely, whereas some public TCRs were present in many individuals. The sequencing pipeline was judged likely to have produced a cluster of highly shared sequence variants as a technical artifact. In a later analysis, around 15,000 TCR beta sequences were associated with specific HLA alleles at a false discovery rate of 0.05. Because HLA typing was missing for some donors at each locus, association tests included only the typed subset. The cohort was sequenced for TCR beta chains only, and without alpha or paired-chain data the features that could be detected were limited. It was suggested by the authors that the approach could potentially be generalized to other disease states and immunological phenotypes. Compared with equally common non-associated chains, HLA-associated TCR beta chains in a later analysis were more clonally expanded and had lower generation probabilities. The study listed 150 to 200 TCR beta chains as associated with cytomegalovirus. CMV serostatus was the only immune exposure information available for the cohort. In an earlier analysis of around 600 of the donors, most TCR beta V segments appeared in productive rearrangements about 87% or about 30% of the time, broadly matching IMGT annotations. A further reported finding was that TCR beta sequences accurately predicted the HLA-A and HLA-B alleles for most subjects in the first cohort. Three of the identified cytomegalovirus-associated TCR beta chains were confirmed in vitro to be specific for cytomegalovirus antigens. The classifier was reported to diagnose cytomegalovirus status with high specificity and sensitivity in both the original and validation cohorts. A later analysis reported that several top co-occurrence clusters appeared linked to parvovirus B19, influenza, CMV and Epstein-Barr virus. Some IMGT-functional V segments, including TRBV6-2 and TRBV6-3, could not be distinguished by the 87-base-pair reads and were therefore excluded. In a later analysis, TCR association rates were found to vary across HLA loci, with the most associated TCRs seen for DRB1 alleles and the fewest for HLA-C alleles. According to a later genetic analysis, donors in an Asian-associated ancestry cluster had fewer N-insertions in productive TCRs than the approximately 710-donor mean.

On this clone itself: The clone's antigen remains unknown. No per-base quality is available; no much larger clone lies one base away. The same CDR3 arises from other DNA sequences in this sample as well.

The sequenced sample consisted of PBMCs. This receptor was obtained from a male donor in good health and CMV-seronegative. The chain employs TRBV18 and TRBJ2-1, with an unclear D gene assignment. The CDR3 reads CASSPVGGNEQFF. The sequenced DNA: TGTGCCAGCTCACCGGTCGGCGGAAATGAGCAGTTCTTC.